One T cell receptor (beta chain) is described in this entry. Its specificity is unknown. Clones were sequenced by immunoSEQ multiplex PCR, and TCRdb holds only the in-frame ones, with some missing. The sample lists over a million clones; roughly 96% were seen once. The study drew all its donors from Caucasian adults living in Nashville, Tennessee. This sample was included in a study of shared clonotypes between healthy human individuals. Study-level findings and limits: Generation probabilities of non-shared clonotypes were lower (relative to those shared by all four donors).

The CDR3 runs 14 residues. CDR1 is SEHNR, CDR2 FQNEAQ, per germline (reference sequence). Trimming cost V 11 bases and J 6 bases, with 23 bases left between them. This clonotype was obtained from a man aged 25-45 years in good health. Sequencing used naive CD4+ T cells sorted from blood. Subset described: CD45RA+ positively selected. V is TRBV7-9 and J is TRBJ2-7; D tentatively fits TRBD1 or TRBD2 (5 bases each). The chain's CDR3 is CAAEKSGTKVEQYF. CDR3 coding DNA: TGTGCCGCCGAAAAGTCGGGGACGAAGGTCGAGCAGTACTTC.